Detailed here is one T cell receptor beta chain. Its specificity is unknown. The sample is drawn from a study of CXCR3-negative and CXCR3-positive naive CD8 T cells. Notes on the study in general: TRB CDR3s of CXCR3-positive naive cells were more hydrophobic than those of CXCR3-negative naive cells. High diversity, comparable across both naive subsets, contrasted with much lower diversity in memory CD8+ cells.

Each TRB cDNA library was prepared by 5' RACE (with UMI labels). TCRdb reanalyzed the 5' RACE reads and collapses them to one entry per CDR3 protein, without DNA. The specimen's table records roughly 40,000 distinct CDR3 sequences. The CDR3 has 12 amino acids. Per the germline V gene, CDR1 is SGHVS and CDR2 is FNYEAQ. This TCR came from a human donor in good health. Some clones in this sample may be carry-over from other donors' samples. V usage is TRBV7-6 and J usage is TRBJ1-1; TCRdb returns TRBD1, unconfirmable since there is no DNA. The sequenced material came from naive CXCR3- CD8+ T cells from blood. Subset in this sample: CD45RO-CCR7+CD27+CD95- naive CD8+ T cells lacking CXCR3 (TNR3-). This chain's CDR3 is CASSPRATEAFF.